A selection of T cell receptor beta chains follows, all from one sample in a study of control samples from healthy donors and cancer patients. Some clones are missing from TCRdb's copy, which holds only in-frame ones; the method was immunoSEQ multiplex PCR. The sample has 55,000 to 65,000 clones; around 87% are singletons. The sample comprised PBMCs. The origin of the receptors is a woman aged 55-75 years with lung cancer. Each CDR3 is given with its conserved first and last residue. A D gene is named only where the DNA matches it firmly. Clone size is stated in some rows and not others, as once, few, many or a class when expanded.

>.|TRBJ2-7|TRBV9|.
TGTGCCAGCAGCGTAGATGGGGGTTTGTACGAGCAGTACTTC
CASSVDGGLYEQYF
>.|TRBJ1-1|TRBV11-1|TRBD1
TGTGCCAGCAGACCGGGACAGGGCACTGAAGCTTTCTTT
CASRPGQGTEAFF
>.|TRBJ2-7|TRBV19|TRBD1
TGTGCCAGTAGTATAACAGGGGGCCAGTTTGGCGAGCAGTACTTC
CASSITGGQFGEQYF
>.|TRBJ2-4|TRBV2|TRBD1
TGTGCCAGCACCGAGGGACAGGGGGCCAAAAACATTCAGTACTTC
CASTEGQGAKNIQYF
>.|TRBJ2-5|TRBV6-4|.
TGTGCCAGCAGTGATCTGGGCCGTCTCCAAGAGACCCAGTACTTC
CASSDLGRLQETQYF
>.|TRBJ1-1|TRBV5-6|.
TGTGCCAGTCTTACCACTGAAGCTTTCTTT
CASLTTEAFF
>.|TRBJ1-1|TRBV2|TRBD1
TGTGCCAGCAGCCTGAGAGGGGGCACGAACACTGAAGCTTTCTTT
CASSLRGGTNTEAFF
>.|TRBJ2-5|TRBV11-2|.
TGTGCCAGCAGTCACGCCCAAGAGACCCAGTACTTC
CASSHAQETQYF
>few|TRBJ2-5|TRBV30|.
TGTGCCTGGAGTGAACGGGTAGGGGAGACCCAGTACTTC
CAWSERVGETQYF
>.|TRBJ1-2|TRBV11-2|.
TGTGCCAGCAGCTTAGATTGGACGACGGGTGGCTACACCTTC
CASSLDWTTGGYTF
>.|TRBJ2-7|TRBV19|.
TGTGCCAGCCAAGCGGGACAGACTAGCTACGAGCAGTACTTC
CASQAGQTSYEQYF
>.|TRBJ1-3|TRBV3-1/TRBV3-2|TRBD1
TGTGCCAGCAGCCCGACAGGGAGCTCCTCTGGAAACACCATATATTTT
CASSPTGSSSGNTIYF
>once|TRBJ1-2|TRBV18|.
TGTGCCAGCTCACCAAGCGAGGACTATGGCTACACCTTC
CASSPSEDYGYTF
>.|TRBJ2-1|TRBV7-2|TRBD2
TGTGCCAGCAGCTTAGGTCTTCGGCGGGGGGGCTACTACAATGAGCAGTTCTTC
CASSLGLRRGGYYNEQFF
>few|TRBJ2-2|TRBV19|.
TGTGCCAGTATGACAGGATGGAGTGCCGGGGAGCTGTTTTTT
CASMTGWSAGELFF
>once|TRBJ2-5|TRBV18|.
TGTGCCAGCTCACCCGAGCGAAAGGAGACCCAGTACTTC
CASSPERKETQYF
>medium-sized|TRBJ2-1|TRBV6-5|.
TGTGCCAGCAGTCCGCTCGGGGTTGAGCAGTTCTTC
CASSPLGVEQFF
>.|TRBJ1-3|TRBV18|TRBD1
TGTGCCAGCTCACCACTTCAAGGGGGCGGCACTGGAAACACCATATATTTT
CASSPLQGGGTGNTIYF
>.|TRBJ2-7|TRBV10-1|.
TGCGCCAGCAGTGAGTACATGCTCGGCGAGCAGTACTTC
CASSEYMLGEQYF
>.|TRBJ1-5|TRBV28|.
TGTGCCAGCGCTATGGACAGCAATCAGCCCCAGCATTTT
CASAMDSNQPQHF
>.|TRBJ2-3|TRBV3-1/TRBV3-2|TRBD2
TGTGCCAGCAGTCCTTTTGGCGGGAGATCTAGCACAGATACGCAGTATTTT
CASSPFGGRSSTDTQYF
>.|TRBJ1-5|TRBV6-2/TRBV6-3|.
TGTGCCAGCAGCCCAGAGGGCAATCAGCCCCAGCATTTT
CASSPEGNQPQHF
>.|TRBJ2-3|TRBV30|TRBD2
TGTGCCTGGAGTGAGGTAGCGGGAGGCACAGATACGCAGTATTTT
CAWSEVAGGTDTQYF
>.|TRBJ2-2|TRBV5-1|.
TGCGCCAGCAGCTTGACGCCTAACACCGGGGAGCTGTTTTTT
CASSLTPNTGELFF
>.|TRBJ1-3|TRBV5-1|TRBD1
TGCGCCAGCAGCTTGGAGGGACAGCCGGAACTCTCTGGAAACACCATATATTTT
CASSLEGQPELSGNTIYF
>.|TRBJ1-5|TRBV3-1/TRBV3-2|.
TGTGCCAGCAGCCATCAGATGGGGACTCAGCCCCAGCATTTT
CASSHQMGTQPQHF
>.|TRBJ1-5|TRBV5-5|.
TGTGCCAGCAGCCCGACAGTGAGCAGGGATCAGCCCCAGCATTTT
CASSPTVSRDQPQHF
>.|TRBJ2-7|TRBV5-1|TRBD1
TGCGCCAGCAGCTTGGACAGGGGCGAGCAGTACTTC
CASSLDRGEQYF
>.|TRBJ1-5|TRBV10-3|.
TGTGCCATCAGTGGGGAGATAGGAGACAATCAGCCCCAGCATTTT
CAISGEIGDNQPQHF
>.|TRBJ1-6|TRBV12-3/TRBV12-4|.
TGTGCCAGCAGGTCAAGGGGGGAGCTCCACTTT
CASRSRGELHF
>.|TRBJ1-3|TRBV19|.
TGTGCCAGTAGTATTCCGGGAGTTATTGCTGGAAACACCATATATTTT
CASSIPGVIAGNTIYF
>.|TRBJ1-5|TRBV19|TRBD1
TGTGCCAGTAGCATAGCTGGGACAGTTTCCAATCAGCCCCAGCATTTT
CASSIAGTVSNQPQHF
>.|TRBJ1-5|TRBV7-8|.
TGTGCCAGCAGCTTAGAGGTTTGGCGGACAGTACAGCCCCAGCATTTT
CASSLEVWRTVQPQHF
>.|TRBJ2-7|TRBV3-1/TRBV3-2|TRBD2
TGTGCCAGCAGCCGACTAGCGGGAGCGGACGGTTTCGAGCAGTACTTC
CASSRLAGADGFEQYF
>.|TRBJ2-1|TRBV18|TRBD2
TGTGCCAGCTCATCACTAGCGGCTGAGCAGTTCTTC
CASSSLAAEQFF
>.|TRBJ2-5|TRBV19|.
TGTGCCAGTAGTATAGGCGGGGACACTTACCAATGGGAGACCCAGTACTTC
CASSIGGDTYQWETQYF
>.|TRBJ2-7|TRBV3-1/TRBV3-2|TRBD1
TGTGCCAGCAGCCAAGACGGGACAGGGGGCGAGCAGTACTTC
CASSQDGTGGEQYF
>.|TRBJ2-7|TRBV18|.
TGTGCCAGCTCACCCCGGGCAGGGGAGTACGAGCAGTACTTC
CASSPRAGEYEQYF
>.|TRBJ2-1|TRBV7-9|.
TGTGCCAGCAGACGAGTTTCGGATGGCAATGAGCAGTTCTTC
CASRRVSDGNEQFF
>.|TRBJ2-5|TRBV3-1/TRBV3-2|.
TGTGCCAGCAGCCAAGTCAGGGAGACCCAGTACTTC
CASSQVRETQYF
>.|TRBJ1-2|TRBV3-1/TRBV3-2|.
TGTGCCAGCAGCCAGGTGCAGGGATCGGATGGCTACACCTTC
CASSQVQGSDGYTF
>.|TRBJ2-2|TRBV5-5|.
TGTGCCAGCAGCTTGTCTTCCCAAGGGATAGGGGAGCTGTTTTTT
CASSLSSQGIGELFF
>.|TRBJ2-7|TRBV18|TRBD1
TGTGCCAGCTCACGGACAGGGGGGAACTCCTACGAGCAGTACTTC
CASSRTGGNSYEQYF
>.|TRBJ1-5|TRBV7-3|.
TGTGCCAGCAGCCTCTTCCGGAATCAGCCCCAGCATTTT
CASSLFRNQPQHF
>.|TRBJ2-7|TRBV27|TRBD2
TGTGCCAGCAGCTACAGCGGGAGAGGCGAGCAGTACTTC
CASSYSGRGEQYF